What follows is one T cell receptor beta chain and its context. This sample stems from a study of CD8 T cells in Susac syndrome. CDR1 and CDR2 from the germline V gene are MNHEY and SMNVEV (reference sequence). This CDR3 has 15 amino acids. The V end was cut by 5 bases, the J end by 3 bases, with 14 bases between. Negative isolation yielded the CD8+ and CD4+ T cells, while FACS enriched the TEMRA cells. A quantity of about 0.5 to 1 ug RNA underwent reverse transcription using random hexamers. The method of amplification for TCR beta CDR3 was immunoSEQ multiplex PCR, covering 54 Vbeta and 13 Jbeta. Using its own MiXCR run on the immunoSEQ multiplex PCR reads, TCRdb lists one record per CDR3 protein. The sample lists about 300,000 distinct CDR3 sequences; approximately 90% were seen once.

This clonotype was sampled from a human donor with multiple sclerosis. The sequenced material came from CD8+ T cells from PBMCs. The chain combines TRBV27 with TRBJ2-1; D not certain. For the CDR3, the DNA is TGTGCCAGCAGTATCGCCCCAAACATCTACAATGAGCAGTTCTTC. As protein: CASSIAPNIYNEQFF.